The 31 T cell receptor beta chains reported below all come from one sample, sequenced in a study of regulatory T cells in long-lasting Graves disease. In building TCR beta libraries, iRepertoire HTBI primers were used together with Arm-PCR of CDR3 regions. TCRdb reprocessed the multiplex PCR reads with MiXCR, giving one entry per CDR3 protein. Here the sample spans 400,000 to 600,000 distinct CDR3 sequences, about a fifth being singletons. Time point: persistent/refractory GD, antithyroid drugs over 5 years with positive TRAb. There was RNA extracted from PBMCs, and the TCR library was made from it. This specimen consisted of peripheral blood mononuclear cells (PBMCs), obtained when the disease was refractory, from a patient treated with antithyroid drugs. The source of these receptors is a female donor with Graves disease.

This clonotype appeared a few times. The junction differs from germline at one of its ends, possibly a read error. The chain combines TRBV7-9 with TRBJ1-2; D gene ambiguous. The CDR3 is made up of 14 amino acids. In germline, CDR1 is SEHNR, CDR2 FQNEAQ (reference sequence). CDR3 sequence (DNA): TGTGCCAGCAGCTTAGGGGCAGCGGATTATGGCTGCACCTTC. Protein product: CASSLGAADYGCTF.

This clonotype was counted many times. This chain joins TRBV27 and TRBJ2-2; possible D gene TRBD1, 5 bases. Trimming left V 0 bases short and J 8 bases short, with 16 bases between. The CDR3 totals 16 residues. From germline, CDR1 is MNHEY and CDR2 SMNVEV (reference sequence). This CDR3 is CASSLSATAPFGELFF. CDR3 sequence (DNA): TGTGCCAGCAGTTTATCGGCGACAGCCCCTTTTGGGGAGCTGTTTTTT.

This clonotype was found many times. Mismatch with germline at one junction end may stem from a read error. V is TRBV12-3 or TRBV12-4 and J is TRBJ1-1; D gene ambiguous. The CDR3 covers 13 residues. The CDR3 nucleotides are TGCGCCAGCAGCTTGGCCGCCGGGACTGAAGCTTTCTTT. Its protein is CASSLAAGTEAFF.

The J gene is TRBJ2-1, the V gene TRBV28; 11 bases match TRBD2. Per germline, CDR1 MDHEN and CDR2 SYDVKM. This CDR3 region has 18 residues. Trimming removed 3 bases from V and 4 bases from J; junction bases left unmatched: 11. The DNA for the CDR3 is TGTGCCAGCAGTTTCCGATCTCTAGCGGGGGGTATTTACAATGAGCAGTTCTTC. Encoded protein: CASSFRSLAGGIYNEQFF.

The count of this clonotype is one. J is TRBJ2-2 and V is TRBV6-5; D is perhaps TRBD2 (6 bases). CDR3 length equals 14 residues. Germline CDR1 and CDR2: MNHEY and SVGAGI. The V end was cut by 3 bases, the J end by 6 bases, with 11 bases between. The CDR3 is CASSYGGYAGELFF. CDR3 DNA sequence: TGTGCCAGCAGTTATGGGGGGTATGCCGGGGAGCTGTTTTTT.

The rearrangement links TRBV19 to TRBJ1-4; D is ambiguous. Germline V gene lookup returns CDR1 LNHDA and CDR2 SQIVND (reference sequence). The V gene lost 11 bases and the J gene lost 3 bases, with 13 bases spanning the gap. The CDR3 is 13 amino acids. The DNA of the CDR3 is TGTGCCTGGAGTGGGGTTGCTAATGAAAAACTGTTTTTT. It translates to CAWSGVANEKLFF. Full variable domain (remainder filled in from reference TRBV19 and TRBJ1-4): DGGITQSPKYLFRKEGQNVTLSCEQNLNHDAMYWYRQDPGQGLRLIYYSQIVNDFQKGDIAEGYSVSREKKESFPLTVTSAQKNPTAFYLCAWSGVANEKLFFGSGTQLSVL.

This clonotype was recorded once. The chain is built from TRBV6-1 and TRBJ1-1; D may be TRBD1 (5 bases). V lost 5 bases, J lost 2 bases, and 18 bases lay in between. The CDR3 sequence is 16 residues long. Germline V gives CDR1 MNHNS, CDR2 SASEGT. The CDR3 nucleotides read TGTGCCAGCAGTCCAGCCCCGGGACGGAACAACACTGAAGCTTTCTTT. It is translated as CASSPAPGRNNTEAFF.

This clonotype was counted many times. The V gene is TRBV28, the J gene TRBJ1-6, with 7 bases fitting TRBD1. CDR1 and CDR2 (germline): MDHEN, SYDVKM. The ends lost 2 bases at V and 8 bases at J; junction bases unmatched: 6. The CDR3 runs 15 residues. CDR3 nucleotide sequence: TGTGCCAGCAGTTTACCTACAGGGGAAGATTCACCCCTCCACTTT. Its translation is CASSLPTGEDSPLHF. The full variable domain, rest sourced from reference TRBV28 and TRBJ1-6, is DVKVTQSSRYLVKRTGEKVFLECVQDMDHENMFWYRQDPGLGLRLIYFSYDVKMKEKGDIPEGYSVSREKKERFSLILESASTNQTSMYLCASSLPTGEDSPLHFGNGTRLTVT.

This clonotype was found a few times. The CDR3 nucleotides are TGTGCCAGCAGCCCCCGTGGGGGGTGGACCGGGGAGCTGTTTTTT. Its translation: CASSPRGGWTGELFF. J is TRBJ2-2 and V is TRBV7-3; D perhaps matches TRBD2 (6 bases). The CDR3 is made up of 15 amino acids. Germline V gene data show CDR1 as SGHTA and CDR2 as FQGTGA. V was pared by 5 bases and J by 5 bases, with 15 bases between.

This clonotype was detected many times. The chain is built from TRBV3-1 and TRBJ2-5; tentative D call: TRBD1 (6 bases). Germline V lookup: CDR1 LGHDT, CDR2 YNNKEL (reference sequence). This CDR3 has 14 amino acids. V gave up 6 bases and J gave up 2 bases, with 13 bases separating them. The CDR3 bases are TGTGCCAGCAGAACCAGGGGACATCAAGAGACCCAGTACTTC. Amino acids: CASRTRGHQETQYF.

This clonotype was picked up a small number of times. The chain has TRBV20-1 and TRBJ2-7; D might be TRBD1 (6 bases). This CDR3 is built from 14 residues. V shed 0 bases and J shed 3 bases, with 12 bases lying between them. From germline, CDR1 is DFQATT and CDR2 SNEGSKA (reference sequence). The CDR3 here is CSARDPGHLYEQYF. The CDR3 DNA reads as TGCAGTGCTAGAGACCCGGGACACCTCTACGAGCAGTACTTC.

Turning to this clonotype: This may come from a read error, since a much larger clone is one base off. The chain carries TRBV19 and TRBJ1-1; 8 positions agree with TRBD1. The V and J ends lost 8 bases and 1 base, in that order; junction bases with no gene match: 9. CDR1 is LNHDA and CDR2 is SQIVND in the germline V gene (reference sequence). The CDR3 is made up of 15 amino acids. The CDR3 protein is CASGPGGAENTEAFF. In nucleotides, the CDR3 is TGTGCCAGTGGTCCAGGGGGCGCAGAGAACACTGAAGCTTTCTTT.

This clonotype has ten or more counts. CDR3 DNA: TGTGCCAGCAGTTTACTAGCGGGATCCTACAATGAGCAGTTCTTC. Protein sequence: CASSLLAGSYNEQFF. The rearrangement joins TRBV27 to TRBJ2-1; TRBD2 aligns across 9 bases. The CDR3 runs 15 residues. Per germline, CDR1 MNHEY and CDR2 SMNVEV (reference sequence). The ends lost 2 bases at V and 1 base at J; junction bases unmatched: 0.

Comments on this clonotype: Compared with germline, one end of the junction differs, possibly owing to a read error. The genes are TRBV11-3 and TRBJ2-2, with D perhaps TRBD2 (5 bases). The germline V gene has CDR1 SGHNT and CDR2 YENEEA. The CDR3 loop spans 13 amino acids. The CDR3 spells CASSNLNTGKLFF. The CDR3 DNA sequence: TGTGCCAGCAGCAACCTGAACACCGGGAAGCTGTTTTTT.

This clonotype was recorded many times. The rearrangement uses TRBV12-3 or TRBV12-4 and TRBJ1-2; D is unresolved. V was cut by 5 bases and J by 4 bases, with 11 bases left in between. This CDR3 comprises 13 residues. The CDR3 DNA is TGTGCCAGCAGTACCCGACATTCCTATGGCTACACCTTC. Its protein is CASSTRHSYGYTF.

The CDR3 loop reads CASSYSSQVNSPLHF. The CDR3 DNA reads as TGTGCCAGCAGTTACTCTTCACAGGTCAATTCACCCCTCCACTTT. The rearrangement joins TRBV6-2 or TRBV6-3 to TRBJ1-6, with D maybe TRBD1 (5 bases). Germline assignment: CDR1 MNHEY and CDR2 SVGEGT. CDR3 length: 15 residues. Trimming pared 0 bases from V and 7 bases from J, leaving 10 bases between.

Points on this clonotype: A much larger clone is a single base away; this may be a read error. The chain combines TRBV20-1 with TRBJ1-1; 7 positions agree with TRBD1. This CDR3 is 12 amino acids long. The V gene's germline CDR1 is DFQATT and CDR2 SNEGSKA (reference sequence). Germline trimming cut 6 bases from V and 4 bases from J; bases unmatched to any gene: 5. This CDR3 reads CSARQGSTEAFF. The CDR3 DNA reads as TGCAGTGCCAGACAGGGTAGCACTGAAGCTTTCTTT.

Notes on this clonotype: With a much larger clone just one base away, this may be a read error. This sequence joins TRBV12-3 or TRBV12-4 and TRBJ2-4; 9 bases are a match to TRBD1. This CDR3 is built from 13 residues. Germline trimming cut 7 bases from V and 14 bases from J; bases unmatched to any gene: 12. Here the CDR3 DNA reads TGTGCCAGCACACTAGGGGACAGGGTCGCCAAGTACTTC. Its translation: CASTLGDRVAKYF.

CDR3 coding DNA: TGTGCCAGCAGCACGCCAGGACAGGGGAATGGCTACACCTTC. Protein: CASSTPGQGNGYTF. J is TRBJ1-2 and V is TRBV7-3; 9 bases line up with TRBD1. With V trimmed by 5 bases and J by 6 bases, 7 bases remained unmatched. CDR1 SGHTA and CDR2 FQGTGA come from the germline V gene. This CDR3 is built from 14 residues.

This clonotype was seen ten or more times. For the CDR3, the DNA is TGTGCCAGCAGTTACACCGGACAGGGGTCCTACGAGCAGTACTTC. Its translation is CASSYTGQGSYEQYF. The J gene is TRBJ2-7, the V gene TRBV6-2 or TRBV6-3; TRBD1 matches at 9 bases. CDR1 is MNHEY and CDR2 is SVGEGT in the germline V gene. CDR3 length equals 15 residues. The trim removed 2 bases at V and 1 base at J, leaving 3 bases unmatched.

The CDR3 loop reads CASSLRGHSGAQHF. In DNA form, the CDR3 reads TGTGCCAGCAGCTTGAGGGGACATTCGGGGGCCCAGCATTTT. The chain couples TRBV13 to TRBJ1-5; a possible D gene is TRBD1 (6 bases). Germline V gives CDR1 PRHDT, CDR2 FYEKMQ (reference sequence). The CDR3 is made up of 14 amino acids. Trimming removed 3 bases at V and 11 bases at J, with 17 bases between.

There are many counts of this clonotype. The V and J genes are TRBV15 and TRBJ2-5; perhaps TRBD2 as D (6 bases). The CDR3 sequence is 15 residues long. Germline values: CDR1 LNHNV, CDR2 YYDKDF (reference sequence). Trimming shortened V by 0 bases and J by 1 base, and 9 bases separated the two germline ends. CDR3 nucleotides: TGTGCCACCAGCAGAGACGGGGGACCCCAAGAGACCCAGTACTTC. The encoded protein is CATSRDGGPQETQYF.

V gene TRBV7-9 combines with J gene TRBJ1-4; 8 bases match TRBD1. V lost 1 base to trimming and J lost 0 bases; unmatched junction nucleotides: 13. This CDR3 has 20 amino acids. Looked up from germline, CDR1 is SEHNR and CDR2 is FQNEAQ (reference sequence). This CDR3 reads CASSLGAGGFALATNEKLFF. CDR3 bases: TGTGCCAGCAGCTTAGGAGCAGGGGGCTTCGCCCTTGCAACTAATGAAAAACTGTTTTTT.

The CDR3 sequence: CASTAQGQGANQPQHF. The CDR3 DNA is TGTGCCAGTACCGCCCAGGGACAGGGGGCGAATCAGCCCCAGCATTTT. V and J are TRBV19 and TRBJ1-5; 12 bases agree with TRBD1. CDR1 LNHDA and CDR2 SQIVND come from the germline V gene (reference sequence). The CDR3 is made up of 16 amino acids. With 7 bases clipped from V and 4 bases from J, the junction kept 8 bases outside the gene matches.

This clonotype was recorded at least ten times. J is TRBJ2-7 and V is TRBV20-1; 12 positions agree with TRBD1. This CDR3 spans 13 amino acids. Trimming took 5 bases from V and 4 from J; bases not matched to a gene: 3. Per the germline V gene, CDR1 is DFQATT and CDR2 is SNEGSKA (reference sequence). CDR3 loop: CSAGTGGRYEQYF. CDR3 sequence (DNA): TGCAGTGCTGGGACAGGGGGCAGGTACGAGCAGTACTTC.

The rearrangement joins TRBV9 to TRBJ1-5, with D unresolved. Germline V gives CDR1 SGDLS, CDR2 YYNGEE. This CDR3 is built from 15 residues. V was trimmed by 0 bases and J by 3 bases, leaving 10 bases between them. The CDR3 region is CASSVGEGINQPQHF. CDR3 DNA: TGTGCCAGCAGCGTAGGAGAAGGGATCAATCAGCCCCAGCATTTT. Based on the CDR3 plus reference TRBV9 and TRBJ1-5, the full variable domain is DSGVTQTPKHLITATGQRVTLRCSPRSGDLSVYWYQQSLDQGLQFLIQYYNGEERAKGNILERFSAQQFPDLHSELNLSSLELGDSALYFCASSVGEGINQPQHFGDGTRLSIL.

At least ten counts were recorded for this clonotype. The chain links TRBV28 to TRBJ2-4; D is undetermined. CDR1 MDHEN and CDR2 SYDVKM come from the germline V gene. Trimming cost V 5 bases and J 0 bases, with 11 bases left between them. This CDR3 contains 15 residues. This chain's CDR3 is CASSIVNLAKNIQYF. In DNA form, the CDR3 reads TGTGCCAGCAGTATTGTTAACCTAGCCAAAAACATTCAGTACTTC.

This clonotype was counted at least ten times. The gene calls are TRBV27 and TRBJ2-7; D gene ambiguous. V was cut by 5 bases and J by 1 base, with 18 bases left in between. Germline CDR1 reads MNHEY; CDR2 reads SMNVEV (reference sequence). The CDR3 runs 16 residues. Here the CDR3 reads CASSPSTTWGSYEQYF. The CDR3 DNA is TGTGCCAGCAGTCCCTCAACGACTTGGGGTTCCTACGAGCAGTACTTC.

This clonotype was counted at least ten times. The chain has TRBV20-1 and TRBJ1-2; D remains ambiguous. Germline V CDR1 and CDR2: DFQATT, SNEGSKA (reference sequence). The CDR3 contains 18 residues. Trimming took off 2 bases at V and 3 bases at J, with 25 bases between the two ends. CDR3 protein: CSARPTVPLRDKDYGYTF. CDR3 nucleotides: TGCAGTGCTAGACCCACGGTACCGCTAAGAGATAAAGACTATGGCTACACCTTC.

The chain uses TRBV29-1 and TRBJ1-1, with 7 bases lining up with TRBD1. CDR1 and CDR2 (germline): SQVTM, ANQGSEA. This CDR3 comprises 13 residues. V dropped 4 bases and J dropped 4; count of bases not matched to a gene: 6. The CDR3 DNA sequence: TGCAGCGTTGGAGGGGGCCGGAGCACTGAAGCTTTCTTT. Translating it yields CSVGGGRSTEAFF.

In this sample, this clonotype turned up a few times. This chain uses TRBV25-1 with TRBJ1-4; D unclear. Germline V gives CDR1 MGHDK, CDR2 SYGVNS. The CDR3 length is 12 residues. V lost 6 bases and J 16 bases, leaving 18 bases between the germline ends. The CDR3 region has the DNA TGTGCCAGCAGCGACCTAACACTCGACTGGTTTTTT. Its translation is CASSDLTLDWFF.